Presented here are 12 T cell receptor beta chains from one specimen sequenced in a study of shared clonotypes between healthy human individuals. Clones were sequenced by immunoSEQ multiplex PCR, and TCRdb holds only the in-frame ones, with some missing. Here the sample spans hundreds of thousands of clones, roughly 96% being singletons. CD45RO negativity and positive selection for CCR7 defined naive CD8 cells, a population that excluded terminally differentiated effector memory CD45RA+ cells. The sequenced sample was naive CD8+ T cells sorted from blood. The receptors derive from a woman aged 25 to 39 in good health.

The count of this clone is one. The CDR3 loop is CASSLGSGRGNEQFF. In nucleotides, the CDR3 is TGTGCCAGCAGCTTGGGTAGCGGGAGAGGCAATGAGCAGTTCTTC. The chain has TRBV5-6 and TRBJ2-1, with 9 bases matching TRBD2. CDR3 length equals 15 residues. CDR1 is SGHDT, CDR2 YYEEEE, per germline. V was clipped by 0 bases and J by 6 bases; unmatched bases: 4.

The chain employs TRBV29-1 and TRBJ2-1; no reliable D call. V lost 8 bases, J lost 6 bases, and 14 bases lay in between. Germline CDR1 reads SQVTM; CDR2 reads ANQGSEA. This CDR3 comprises 12 residues. The CDR3 DNA reads as TGCAGCTTGGCTTTGGGCGGCAATGAGCAGTTCTTC. Translation gives CSLALGGNEQFF.

CDR3 coding DNA: TGTGCCACCAGCCTACGGGGGGTGAATAATGAGCAGTTCTTC. Residues: CATSLRGVNNEQFF. The chain employs TRBV15 and TRBJ2-1, with TRBD2 matching 7 bases. Trimming took 5 bases from V and 7 from J; bases not matched to a gene: 8. The CDR3 is 14 residues long. CDR1 is LNHNV, CDR2 YYDKDF, per germline (reference sequence).

This clone was picked up one time. The chain combines TRBV18 with TRBJ1-1; D is undetermined. Germline loops: CDR1 KGHSH, CDR2 LQKENI. The CDR3 is 13 residues long. Trimming shortened V by 3 bases and J by 5 bases, and 10 bases separated the two germline ends. The CDR3 DNA is TGTGCCAGCTCACCCCTTTACCGGACTGAAGCTTTCTTT. Translated: CASSPLYRTEAFF. The entire variable domain, with the rest obtained from reference TRBV18 and TRBJ1-1, is as follows: NAGVMQNPRHLVRRRGQEARLRCSPMKGHSHVYWYRQLPEEGLKFMVYLQKENIIDESGMPKERFSAEFPKEGPSILRIQQVVRGDSAAYFCASSPLYRTEAFFGQGTRLTVV.

This clone has only a few counts. The sample has other DNA sequences that encode this CDR3 too. V usage is TRBV9 and J usage is TRBJ1-1; perhaps TRBD1 as D (6 bases). The V end was cut by 3 bases, the J end by 4 bases, with 10 bases between. The CDR3 runs to 13 residues. CDR1 and CDR2 from the germline V gene are SGDLS and YYNGEE. Here the CDR3 reads CASSGGGRTEAFF. Here the CDR3 DNA reads TGTGCCAGCAGCGGAGGGGGACGCACTGAAGCTTTCTTT.

The CDR3 loop is CASSPSTGFQRLFF. CDR3 DNA: TGTGCCAGCAGCCCAAGTACAGGGTTCCAGCGGCTGTTCTTC. The chain joins TRBV27 to TRBJ2-1, with D tentatively TRBD1 (6 bases). The CDR3 totals 14 residues. Germline CDR1 reads MNHEY; CDR2 reads SMNVEV (reference sequence). Trimming removed 6 bases from V and 15 bases from J, with 24 bases in between.

The chain carries TRBV27 and TRBJ2-7, with 12 positions matching TRBD1. V shed 6 bases and J 5 bases; nucleotides not matched to a gene: 5. CDR1 and CDR2 (germline): MNHEY, SMNVEV (reference sequence). There are 14 residues in the CDR3. The CDR3, as DNA: TGTGCCAGCAGCCCGGGGACAGGGGGCCACGAGCAGTACTTC. This encodes CASSPGTGGHEQYF.

This chain joins TRBV9 and TRBJ2-7, with D possibly being TRBD1 (7 bases). CDR3 length: 14 residues. V was pared by 3 bases and J by 3 bases, with 13 bases between. The germline V gene has CDR1 SGDLS and CDR2 YYNGEE. The CDR3 here is CASSASRGDYEQYF. The CDR3 DNA reads TGTGCCAGCAGCGCGAGCAGGGGGGACTACGAGCAGTACTTC.

CDR3 sequence reads: CASSDFLNEQYF. The CDR3 coding sequence is TGTGCCAGCAGTGATTTCCTCAACGAGCAGTACTTC. This chain joins TRBV6-1 and TRBJ2-7; no reliable D call. The V and J ends lost 3 bases and 5 bases respectively, with 8 bases between them. Germline lookup yields CDR1 MNHNS and CDR2 SASEGT. CDR3 size: 12 residues.

The gene calls are TRBV5-6 and TRBJ2-7, with D maybe TRBD2 (5 bases). The germline V and J ends were trimmed by 0 bases and 2 bases, with 9 bases remaining between them. The CDR3 consists of 14 residues. Per germline, CDR1 SGHDT and CDR2 YYEEEE. The CDR3 reads CASSLGWGAYEQYF. For the CDR3, the DNA is TGTGCCAGCAGCTTGGGATGGGGAGCCTACGAGCAGTACTTC.

The chain carries TRBV4-1 and TRBJ1-1, with TRBD1 matching 8 bases. Trimming removed 1 base from V and 2 bases from J; junction bases left unmatched: 3. Germline lookup yields CDR1 MGHRA and CDR2 YSYEKL. The CDR3 runs 15 residues. The chain's CDR3 is CASSQAQGANTEAFF. In DNA, the CDR3 is TGCGCCAGCAGCCAAGCCCAGGGGGCAAACACTGAAGCTTTCTTT.

This chain uses TRBV28 with TRBJ2-2; D is unresolved. The CDR3 extends over 16 amino acids. Germline V gives CDR1 MDHEN, CDR2 SYDVKM. Trimming pared 3 bases from V and 4 bases from J, leaving 15 bases between. This chain's CDR3 is CASSFMKGSATGELFF. The CDR3 DNA is TGTGCCAGCAGTTTTATGAAGGGTTCGGCCACCGGGGAGCTGTTTTTT.